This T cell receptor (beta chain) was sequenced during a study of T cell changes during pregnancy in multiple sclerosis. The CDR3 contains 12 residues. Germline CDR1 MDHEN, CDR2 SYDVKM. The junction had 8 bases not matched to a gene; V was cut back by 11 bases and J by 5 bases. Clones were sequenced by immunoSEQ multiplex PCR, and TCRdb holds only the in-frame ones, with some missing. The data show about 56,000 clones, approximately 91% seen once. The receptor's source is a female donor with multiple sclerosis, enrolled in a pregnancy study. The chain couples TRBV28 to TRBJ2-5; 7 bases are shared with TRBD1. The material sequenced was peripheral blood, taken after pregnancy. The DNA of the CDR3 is TGTGCCCTACAGGGGATAGAGGAGACCCAGTACTTC. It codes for CALQGIEETQYF.